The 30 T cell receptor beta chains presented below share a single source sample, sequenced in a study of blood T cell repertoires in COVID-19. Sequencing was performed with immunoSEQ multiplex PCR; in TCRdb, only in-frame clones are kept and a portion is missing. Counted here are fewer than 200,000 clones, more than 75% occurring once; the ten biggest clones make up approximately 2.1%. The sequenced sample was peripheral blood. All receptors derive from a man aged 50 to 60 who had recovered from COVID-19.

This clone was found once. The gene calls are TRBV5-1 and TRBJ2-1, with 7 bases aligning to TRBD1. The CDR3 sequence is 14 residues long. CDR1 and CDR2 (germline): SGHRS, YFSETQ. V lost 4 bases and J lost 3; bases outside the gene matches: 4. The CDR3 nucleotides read TGCGCCAGCAGCAATACAGGGGACTACAATGAGCAGTTCTTC. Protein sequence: CASSNTGDYNEQFF.

The CDR3 sequence is CASSILAGASAGELFF. CDR3 sequence (DNA): TGTGCCAGTAGTATACTAGCGGGAGCGTCGGCCGGGGAGCTGTTTTTT. The chain recombines TRBV19 with TRBJ2-2, with 10 bases lining up with TRBD2. The CDR3 loop spans 16 amino acids. In germline, CDR1 is LNHDA, CDR2 SQIVND (reference sequence). V trimming: 2 bases; J trimming: 6 bases; junction bases outside the gene matches: 6.

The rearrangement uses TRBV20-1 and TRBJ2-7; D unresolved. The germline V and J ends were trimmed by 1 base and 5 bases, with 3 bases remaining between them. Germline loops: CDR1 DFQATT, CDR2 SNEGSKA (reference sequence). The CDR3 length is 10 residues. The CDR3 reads CSARVNEQYF. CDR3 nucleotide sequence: TGCAGTGCTAGAGTTAACGAGCAGTACTTC.

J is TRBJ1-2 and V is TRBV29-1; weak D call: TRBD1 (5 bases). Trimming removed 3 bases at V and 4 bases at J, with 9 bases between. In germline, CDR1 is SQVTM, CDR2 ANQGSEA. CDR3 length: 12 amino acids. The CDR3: CSVDKGPYGYTF. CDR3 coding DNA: TGCAGCGTTGACAAGGGGCCCTATGGCTACACCTTC.

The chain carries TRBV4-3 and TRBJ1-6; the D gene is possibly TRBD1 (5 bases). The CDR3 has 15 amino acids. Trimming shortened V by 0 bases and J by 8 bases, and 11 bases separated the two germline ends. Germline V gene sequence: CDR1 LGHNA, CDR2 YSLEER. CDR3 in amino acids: CASSQDGSRDSPLHF. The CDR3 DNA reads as TGCGCCAGCAGCCAAGATGGCAGCAGGGATTCACCCCTCCACTTT.

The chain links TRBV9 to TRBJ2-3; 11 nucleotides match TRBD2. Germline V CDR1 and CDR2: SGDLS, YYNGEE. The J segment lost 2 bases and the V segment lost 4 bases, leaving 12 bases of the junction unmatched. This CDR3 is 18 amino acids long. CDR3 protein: CASSSRRLAGGLTDTQYF. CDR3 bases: TGTGCCAGCAGCTCCAGAAGGCTAGCGGGAGGTCTCACAGATACGCAGTATTTT.

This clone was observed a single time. The CDR3 sequence is CASSSVGGTEAFF. CDR3 DNA sequence: TGTGCCAGTAGTTCCGTTGGGGGGACTGAAGCTTTCTTT. The genes are TRBV19 and TRBJ1-1, with TRBD1 as a possible D gene (5 bases). The CDR3 contains 13 residues. Germline V gene sequence: CDR1 LNHDA, CDR2 SQIVND (reference sequence). The ends were cut back, 5 bases at V and 5 bases at J, with 12 bases in the middle. The whole variable domain, filled in from reference TRBV19 and TRBJ1-1, reads DGGITQSPKYLFRKEGQNVTLSCEQNLNHDAMYWYRQDPGQGLRLIYYSQIVNDFQKGDIAEGYSVSREKKESFPLTVTSAQKNPTAFYLCASSSVGGTEAFFGQGTRLTVV.

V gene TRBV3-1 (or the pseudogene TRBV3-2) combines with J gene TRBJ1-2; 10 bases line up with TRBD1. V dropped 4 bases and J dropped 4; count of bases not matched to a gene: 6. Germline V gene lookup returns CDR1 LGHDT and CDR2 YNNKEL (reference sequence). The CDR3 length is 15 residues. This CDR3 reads CASSPRDRGSYGYTF. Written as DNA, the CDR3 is TGTGCCAGCAGCCCCCGGGACAGGGGATCCTATGGCTACACCTTC.

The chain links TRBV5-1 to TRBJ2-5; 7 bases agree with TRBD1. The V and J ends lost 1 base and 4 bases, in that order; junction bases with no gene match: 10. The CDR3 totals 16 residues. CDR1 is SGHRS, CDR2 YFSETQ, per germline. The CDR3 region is CASSLLGRGSGETQYF. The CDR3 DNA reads TGCGCCAGCAGCTTGTTAGGCAGGGGGTCGGGAGAGACCCAGTACTTC. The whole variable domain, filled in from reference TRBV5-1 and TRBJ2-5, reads KAGVTQTPRYLIKTRGQQVTLSCSPISGHRSVSWYQQTPGQGLQFLFEYFSETQRNKGNFPGRFSGRQFSNSRSEMNVSTLELGDSALYLCASSLLGRGSGETQYFGPGTRLLVL.

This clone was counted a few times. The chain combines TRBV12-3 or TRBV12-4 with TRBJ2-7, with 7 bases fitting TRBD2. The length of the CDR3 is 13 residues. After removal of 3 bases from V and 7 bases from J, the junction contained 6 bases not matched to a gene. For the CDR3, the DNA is TGTGCCAGCAGTTTGAGGGAGGGATTTGAGCAGTACTTC. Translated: CASSLREGFEQYF.

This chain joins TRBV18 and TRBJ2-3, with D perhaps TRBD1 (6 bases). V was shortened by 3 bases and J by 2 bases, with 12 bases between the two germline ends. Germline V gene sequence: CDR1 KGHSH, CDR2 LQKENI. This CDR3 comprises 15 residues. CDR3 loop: CASSPAGAFTDTQYF. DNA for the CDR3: TGTGCCAGCTCACCGGCAGGGGCCTTCACAGATACGCAGTATTTT.

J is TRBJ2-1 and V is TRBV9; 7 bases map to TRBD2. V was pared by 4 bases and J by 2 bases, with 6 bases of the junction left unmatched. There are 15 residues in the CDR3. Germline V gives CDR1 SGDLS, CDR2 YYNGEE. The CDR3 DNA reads TGTGCCAGCAGCCCCGCGGGACTACCCTACAATGAGCAGTTCTTC. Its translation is CASSPAGLPYNEQFF. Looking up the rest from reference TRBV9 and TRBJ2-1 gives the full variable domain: DSGVTQTPKHLITATGQRVTLRCSPRSGDLSVYWYQQSLDQGLQFLIQYYNGEERAKGNILERFSAQQFPDLHSELNLSSLELGDSALYFCASSPAGLPYNEQFFGPGTRLTVL.

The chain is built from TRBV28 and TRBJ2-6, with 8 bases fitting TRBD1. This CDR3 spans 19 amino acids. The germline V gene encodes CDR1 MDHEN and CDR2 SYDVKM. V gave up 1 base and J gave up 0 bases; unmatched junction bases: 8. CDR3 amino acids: CASSLLGQGAPSGANVLTF. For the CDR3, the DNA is TGTGCCAGCAGTTTATTAGGGCAGGGGGCACCCTCTGGGGCCAACGTCCTGACTTTC.

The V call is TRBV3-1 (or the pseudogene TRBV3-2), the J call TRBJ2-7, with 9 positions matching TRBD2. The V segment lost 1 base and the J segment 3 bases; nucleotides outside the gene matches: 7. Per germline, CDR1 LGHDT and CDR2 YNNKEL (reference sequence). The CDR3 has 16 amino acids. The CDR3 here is CASSQAVRLADYEQYF. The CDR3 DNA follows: TGTGCCAGCAGCCAAGCCGTTCGACTAGCGGACTACGAGCAGTACTTC.

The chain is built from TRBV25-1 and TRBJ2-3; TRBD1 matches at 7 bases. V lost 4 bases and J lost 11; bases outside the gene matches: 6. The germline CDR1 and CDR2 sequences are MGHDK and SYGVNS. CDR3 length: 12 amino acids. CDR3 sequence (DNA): TGTGCCAGCAGTGGACAGGGCACCCTGCAGTATTTT. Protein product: CASSGQGTLQYF.

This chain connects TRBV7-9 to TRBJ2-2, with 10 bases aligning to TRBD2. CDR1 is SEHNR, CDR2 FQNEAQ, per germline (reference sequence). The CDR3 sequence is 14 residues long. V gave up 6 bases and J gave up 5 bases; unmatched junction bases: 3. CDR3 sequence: CASRGLASTGELFF. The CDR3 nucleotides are TGTGCCAGCAGGGGACTAGCGTCGACCGGGGAGCTGTTTTTT.

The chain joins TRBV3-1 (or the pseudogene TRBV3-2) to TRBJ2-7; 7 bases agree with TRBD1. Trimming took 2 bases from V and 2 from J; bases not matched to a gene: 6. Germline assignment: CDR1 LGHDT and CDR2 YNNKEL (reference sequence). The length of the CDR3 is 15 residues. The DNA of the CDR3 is TGTGCCAGCAGCCAACCGGGACAGAACCCCTACGAGCAGTACTTC. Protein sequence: CASSQPGQNPYEQYF.

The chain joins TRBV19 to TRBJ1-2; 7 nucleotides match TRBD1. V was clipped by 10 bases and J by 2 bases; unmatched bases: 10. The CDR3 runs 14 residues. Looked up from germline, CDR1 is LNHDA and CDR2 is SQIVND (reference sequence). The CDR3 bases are TGTGCCACTTCGACAGGGCGATTGAACTATGGCTACACCTTC. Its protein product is CATSTGRLNYGYTF. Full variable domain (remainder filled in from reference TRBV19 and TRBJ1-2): DGGITQSPKYLFRKEGQNVTLSCEQNLNHDAMYWYRQDPGQGLRLIYYSQIVNDFQKGDIAEGYSVSREKKESFPLTVTSAQKNPTAFYLCATSTGRLNYGYTFGSGTRLTVV.

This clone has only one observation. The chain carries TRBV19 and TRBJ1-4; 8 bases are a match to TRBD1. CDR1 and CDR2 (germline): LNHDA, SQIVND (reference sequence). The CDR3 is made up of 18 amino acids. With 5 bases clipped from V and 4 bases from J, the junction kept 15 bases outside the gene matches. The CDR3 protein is CASSQNSVSGGINEKLFF. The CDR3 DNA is TGTGCCAGTAGTCAAAACTCCGTCTCAGGGGGCATTAATGAAAAACTGTTTTTT.

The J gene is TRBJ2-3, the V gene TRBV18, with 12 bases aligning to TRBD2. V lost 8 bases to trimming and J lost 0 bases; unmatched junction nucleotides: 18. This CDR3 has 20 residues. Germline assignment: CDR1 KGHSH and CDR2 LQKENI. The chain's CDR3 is CASLTTGLTSGGLSTDTQYF. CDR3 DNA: TGTGCCAGCCTCACGACAGGCCTGACTAGCGGGGGCCTGAGCACAGATACGCAGTATTTT.

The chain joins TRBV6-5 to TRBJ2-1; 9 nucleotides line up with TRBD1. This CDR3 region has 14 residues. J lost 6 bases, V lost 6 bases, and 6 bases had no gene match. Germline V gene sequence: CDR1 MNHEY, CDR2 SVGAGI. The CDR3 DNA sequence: TGTGCCAGCAGCAGGGACAGGGTGGTCAATGAGCAGTTCTTC. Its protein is CASSRDRVVNEQFF.

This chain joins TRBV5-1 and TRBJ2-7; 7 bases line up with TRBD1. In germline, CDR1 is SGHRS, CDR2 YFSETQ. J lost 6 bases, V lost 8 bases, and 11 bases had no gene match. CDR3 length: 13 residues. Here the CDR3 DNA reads TGCGCCAGTATGGACAGGAATGCAGGCGAGCAGTACTTC. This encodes CASMDRNAGEQYF.

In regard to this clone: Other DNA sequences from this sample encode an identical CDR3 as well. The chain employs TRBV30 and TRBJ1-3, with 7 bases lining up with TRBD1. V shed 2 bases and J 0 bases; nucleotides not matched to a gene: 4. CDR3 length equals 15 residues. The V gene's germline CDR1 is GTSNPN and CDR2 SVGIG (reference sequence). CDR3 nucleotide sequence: TGTGCCTGGAGTCGGGACAGCGGCTCTGGAAACACCATATATTTT. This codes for CAWSRDSGSGNTIYF.

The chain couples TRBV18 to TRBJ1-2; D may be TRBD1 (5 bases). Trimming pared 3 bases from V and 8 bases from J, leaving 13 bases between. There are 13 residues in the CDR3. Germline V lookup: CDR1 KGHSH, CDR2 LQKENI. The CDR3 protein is CASSPEQAEGYTF. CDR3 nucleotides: TGTGCCAGCTCACCGGAACAGGCCGAGGGCTACACCTTC.

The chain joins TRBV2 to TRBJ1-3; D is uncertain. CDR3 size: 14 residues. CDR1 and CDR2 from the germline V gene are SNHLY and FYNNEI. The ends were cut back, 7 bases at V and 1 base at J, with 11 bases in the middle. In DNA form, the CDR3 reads TGTGCCAGCACCGGGCGGGGTTCTGGAAACACCATATATTTT. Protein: CASTGRGSGNTIYF.

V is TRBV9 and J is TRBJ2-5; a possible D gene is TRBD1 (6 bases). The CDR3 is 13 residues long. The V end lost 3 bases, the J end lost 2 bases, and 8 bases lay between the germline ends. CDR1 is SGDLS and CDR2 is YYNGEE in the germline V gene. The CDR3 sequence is CASSGGQQETQYF. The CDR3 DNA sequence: TGTGCCAGCAGCGGGGGACAACAAGAGACCCAGTACTTC.

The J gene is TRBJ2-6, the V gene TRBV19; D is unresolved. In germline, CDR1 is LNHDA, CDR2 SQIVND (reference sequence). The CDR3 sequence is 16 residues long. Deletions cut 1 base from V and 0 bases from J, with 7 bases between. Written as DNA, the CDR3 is TGTGCCAGTAGTATAGCCCCAAACTCTGGGGCCAACGTCCTGACTTTC. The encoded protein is CASSIAPNSGANVLTF.

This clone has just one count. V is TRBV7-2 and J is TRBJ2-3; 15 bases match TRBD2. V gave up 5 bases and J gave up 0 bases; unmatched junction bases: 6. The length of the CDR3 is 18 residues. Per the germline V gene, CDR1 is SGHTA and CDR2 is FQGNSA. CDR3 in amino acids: CASSHGTSGRRSTDTQYF. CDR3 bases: TGTGCCAGCAGCCACGGGACTAGCGGGAGGCGCAGCACAGATACGCAGTATTTT.

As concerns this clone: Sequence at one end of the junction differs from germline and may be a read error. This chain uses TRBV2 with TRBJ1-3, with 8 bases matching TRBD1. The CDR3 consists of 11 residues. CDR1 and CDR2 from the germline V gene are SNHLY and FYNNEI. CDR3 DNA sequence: TGTGCCAGCAGCAACAAGGGACAGGAACATTTT. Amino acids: CASSNKGQEHF.

DNA of the CDR3: TGTGCCAGCTCGTCAGGGGGCACTGAAGCTTTCTTT. Protein product: CASSSGGTEAFF. The chain uses TRBV6-5 and TRBJ1-1; 7 nucleotides align to TRBD1. Germline trimming cut 8 bases from V and 4 bases from J; bases unmatched to any gene: 4. CDR3 length equals 12 residues. Per germline, CDR1 MNHEY and CDR2 SVGAGI.